This T cell receptor (beta chain) was found in a study of T cell changes during pregnancy in multiple sclerosis. Clones were read by immunoSEQ multiplex PCR, and TCRdb kept only the in-frame ones, dropping some. The data show about 100,000 clones, more than 85% seen once. This CDR3 has 19 amino acids. CDR1 is SNHLY and CDR2 is FYNNEI in the germline V gene. Trimming took 9 bases from V and 2 from J, leaving 30 bases between them. This chain joins TRBV2 and TRBJ2-3; D may be TRBD2 (5 bases). The sequences come from peripheral blood, collected after pregnancy. The clonotype originates from a female donor with multiple sclerosis, enrolled in a pregnancy study. CDR3 loop: CARTTPTGRDRGTTDTQYF. The CDR3 coding sequence is TGTGCCAGGACGACACCCACCGGTCGAGATCGGGGAACCACAGATACGCAGTATTTT.